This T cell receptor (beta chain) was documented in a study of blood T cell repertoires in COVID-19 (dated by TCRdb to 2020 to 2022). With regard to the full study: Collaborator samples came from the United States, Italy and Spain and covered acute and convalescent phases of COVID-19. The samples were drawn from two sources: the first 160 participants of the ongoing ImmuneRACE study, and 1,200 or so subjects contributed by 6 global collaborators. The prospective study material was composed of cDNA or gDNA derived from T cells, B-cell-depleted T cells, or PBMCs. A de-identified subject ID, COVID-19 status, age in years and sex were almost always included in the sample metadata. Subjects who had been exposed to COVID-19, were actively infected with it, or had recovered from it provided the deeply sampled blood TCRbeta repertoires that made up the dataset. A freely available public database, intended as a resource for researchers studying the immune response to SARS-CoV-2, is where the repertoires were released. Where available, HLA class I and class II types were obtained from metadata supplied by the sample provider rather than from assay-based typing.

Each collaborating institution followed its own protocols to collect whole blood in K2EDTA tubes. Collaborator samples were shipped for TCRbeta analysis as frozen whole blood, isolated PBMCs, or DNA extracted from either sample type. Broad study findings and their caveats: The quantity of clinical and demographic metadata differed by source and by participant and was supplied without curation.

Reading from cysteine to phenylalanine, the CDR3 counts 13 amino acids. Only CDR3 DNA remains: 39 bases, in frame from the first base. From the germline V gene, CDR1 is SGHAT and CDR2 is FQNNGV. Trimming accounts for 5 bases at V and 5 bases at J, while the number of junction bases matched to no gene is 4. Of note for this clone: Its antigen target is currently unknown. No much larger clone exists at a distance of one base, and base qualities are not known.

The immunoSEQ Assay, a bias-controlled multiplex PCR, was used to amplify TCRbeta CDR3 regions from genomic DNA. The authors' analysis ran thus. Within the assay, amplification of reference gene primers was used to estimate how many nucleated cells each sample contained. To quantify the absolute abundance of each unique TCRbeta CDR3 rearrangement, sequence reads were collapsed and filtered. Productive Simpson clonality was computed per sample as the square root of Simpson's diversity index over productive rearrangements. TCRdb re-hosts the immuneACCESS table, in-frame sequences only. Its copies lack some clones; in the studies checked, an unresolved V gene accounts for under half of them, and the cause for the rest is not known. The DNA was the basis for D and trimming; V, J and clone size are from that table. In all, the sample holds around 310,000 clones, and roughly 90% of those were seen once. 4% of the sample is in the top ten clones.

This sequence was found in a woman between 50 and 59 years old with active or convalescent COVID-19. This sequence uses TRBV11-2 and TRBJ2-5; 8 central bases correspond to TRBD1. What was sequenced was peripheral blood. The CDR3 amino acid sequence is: CASSPQGVETQYF. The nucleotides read TGTGCCAGCAGCCCACAGGGGGTGGAGACCCAGTACTTC. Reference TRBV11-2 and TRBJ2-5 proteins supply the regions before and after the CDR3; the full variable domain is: EAGVAQSPRYKIIEKRQSVAFWCNPISGHATLYWYQQILGQGPKLLIQFQNNGVVDDSQLPKDRFSAERLKGVDSTLKIQPAKLEDSAVYLCASSPQGVETQYFGPGTRLLVL.